These 27 T cell receptor beta chains came from one sample sequenced in a study of T cell clonality in common variable immunodeficiency. Libraries were prepared by immunoSEQ multiplex PCR; TCRdb keeps only in-frame clonotypes and omits some of them. Altogether approximately 52,000 clones were found in the sample, and no singletons occur. The specimen sequenced was peripheral blood mononuclear cells. The receptors were sampled from a person between 18 and 75 years old in good health.

This clone was seen ten or more times. With the read ending 3 residues before the CDR3 end, the germline J gene is used to fill in that end. The rearrangement joins TRBV5-1 to TRBJ1-4; 9 bases agree with TRBD1. V was clipped by 7 bases and J by 8 bases; unmatched bases: 15. CDR3 length: 16 amino acids. Germline CDR1 and CDR2: SGHRS and YFSETQ. The CDR3 sequence: CASGRGVTGGLEKLFF. Partial CDR3 DNA: TGCGCCAGCGGAAGAGGTGTGACAGGGGGTTTAGAAAAA.

This clone came up many times. The read finishes 3 residues shy of the CDR3 end, and the germline J gene is used to complete it. The J gene is TRBJ2-7, the V gene TRBV30; the D gene is possibly TRBD2 (6 bases). Trimming shortened V by 4 bases and J by 5 bases, and 21 bases separated the two germline ends. The CDR3 contains 15 residues. Germline-derived CDR1 and CDR2 are GTSNPN and SVGIG (reference sequence). The CDR3 protein is CAWTPGLPGAHEQYF. CDR3 bases read: TGTGCCTGGACCCCGGGACTCCCGGGAGCCCACGAG.

This clone was seen only a few times. The read ends 3 residues before the CDR3 terminus; that terminus is restored from the germline J gene. V and J are TRBV5-1 and TRBJ2-5, with a tentative D call TRBD2 (5 bases). The germline gives CDR1 SGHRS, CDR2 YFSETQ. The CDR3 is 16 amino acids. The CDR3 spells CASSPGDFRAADTQYF. CDR3 DNA, as far as it was read: TGCGCCAGCAGCCCCGGTGATTTCAGAGCGGCAGATACC.

This clone was counted at least ten times. The DNA ends 3 residues before the CDR3 does, and the rest of the CDR3 is filled in from the germline J gene. The genes are TRBV20-1 and TRBJ2-7; D gene unclear. Trimming removed 0 bases from V and 3 bases from J, with 15 bases in between. The CDR3 totals 15 residues. Germline V gives CDR1 DFQATT, CDR2 SNEGSKA (reference sequence). The CDR3 DNA, read in part, is TGCAGTGCTAGAGATCGGGTCCCCTACCGCTACGAG. Translating it yields CSARDRVPYRYE. The CDR3, in full, reads CSARDRVPYRYEQYF.

This clone was observed many times. From the germline J gene comes the end of the CDR3, since the read stops 3 residues before it. This sequence joins TRBV6-2 or TRBV6-3 and TRBJ2-7; 7 nucleotides line up with TRBD1. This CDR3 spans 14 amino acids. The germline V gene encodes CDR1 MNHEY and CDR2 SVGEGT. J lost 4 bases, V lost 5 bases, and 8 bases had no gene match. The chain's CDR3 is CASSLSAQGYEQYF. Partial CDR3 DNA: TGTGCCAGCAGTCTAAGTGCACAGGGGTACGAG.

This clone was counted many times. Sequencing ends 3 residues short of the CDR3 end; the germline J gene provides the rest. The chain joins TRBV6-1 to TRBJ2-7; 12 nucleotides match TRBD1. V lost 2 bases, J lost 5 bases, and 10 bases stayed unmatched. The CDR3 sequence is 17 residues long. Germline CDR1 and CDR2: MNHNS and SASEGT. The CDR3 spells CASSESIYGTGGDEQYF. The CDR3 bases that were read are TGTGCCAGCAGTGAAAGTATCTACGGGACAGGGGGCGACGAG.

This clone was found many times. Sequencing ends 3 residues short of the CDR3 end; the germline J gene provides the rest. The J gene is TRBJ2-7, the V gene TRBV10-3, with a weak D call TRBD2 (6 bases). CDR3 length: 13 residues. The V gene's germline CDR1 is ENHRY and CDR2 SYGVKD. Between the trimmed V and J ends, which lost 3 bases and 2 bases, there was a span of 8 bases. The covered CDR3 bases are TGTGCCATCAGTGACGGGGAGGCCTACGAG. Translating it yields CAISDGEAYE. The complete CDR3 protein is CAISDGEAYEQYF.

About this clone: With the read ending 3 residues before the CDR3 end, the germline J gene is used to fill in that end. This rearrangement joins TRBV5-1 to TRBJ2-1, with a weak D call TRBD2 (6 bases). Germline CDR1 is SGHRS and CDR2 is YFSETQ. The ends were cut back, 7 bases at V and 7 bases at J, with 18 bases in the middle. The CDR3 is 14 residues long. CDR3 protein: CASAGLRDKNEQFF. The part of the CDR3 DNA that was read is TGCGCCAGCGCGGGTTTGCGGGATAAAAATGAG.

Turning to this clone: The CDR3 end is not reached by the read, which stops 3 residues before it; the germline J gene fills it in. The J gene is TRBJ2-7, the V gene TRBV11-2; D may be TRBD1 (5 bases). Germline CDR1 reads SGHAT; CDR2 reads FQNNGV. The CDR3 has 15 amino acids. V lost 1 base and J lost 2, with 12 bases in between. The CDR3 DNA, read in part, is TGTGCCAGCAGCTTAGGGGCAGGGCTAACCTACGAG. This encodes CASSLGAGLTYE. The CDR3 as a whole reads CASSLGAGLTYEQYF.

This clone was found a few times. The read terminates 3 residues ahead of where the CDR3 ends, so the germline J gene completes it. The V and J genes are TRBV19 and TRBJ2-4; 9 bases are a match to TRBD1. The germline gives CDR1 LNHDA, CDR2 SQIVND (reference sequence). The CDR3 has 13 amino acids. The CDR3 loop is CASSVQGAGGQYF. The DNA read from the CDR3 is TGTGCCAGTAGTGTACAGGGGGCAGGTGGT.

At least ten counts were recorded for this clone. The CDR3 goes on 3 residues after the read ends, and that part is filled in from the germline J gene. The rearrangement links TRBV7-9 to TRBJ1-2, with a possible D match to TRBD1 (5 bases). The CDR3 loop spans 13 amino acids. Per the germline V gene, CDR1 is SEHNR and CDR2 is FQNEAQ (reference sequence). The V and J ends lost 1 base and 5 bases respectively, with 8 bases between them. Incomplete CDR3 DNA: TGTGCCAGCAGCTTAGGACAGTTTTATGGC. It yields the protein CASSLGQFYG. The whole CDR3 sequence reads CASSLGQFYGYTF.

Many counts were recorded for this clone. The missing CDR3 end, 3 residues past where the read stops, is filled in from the germline J gene. This chain connects TRBV5-4 to TRBJ1-2; 8 bases are a match to TRBD1. This CDR3 contains 15 residues. Germline assignment: CDR1 SGHNT and CDR2 YYREEE (reference sequence). V trimming: 2 bases; J trimming: 4 bases; junction bases outside the gene matches: 7. CDR3 DNA, as far as it was read: TGTGCCAGCAGCTTTCCCAGGGGGCGAAGCTATGGC. Amino acid sequence: CASSFPRGRSYG. The whole CDR3 reads CASSFPRGRSYGYTF.

This clone was recorded many times. The CDR3 extends 3 residues past the end of the read, so its final part is completed from the germline J gene. The V call is TRBV18, the J call TRBJ1-6; a possible D gene is TRBD1 (6 bases). Germline CDR1 reads KGHSH; CDR2 reads LQKENI. This CDR3 is 13 amino acids long. Trimming stripped 5 bases from V and 10 bases from J, with 12 bases between. The part of the CDR3 DNA that was read is TGTGCCAGCTCAACAGGGTGGACCTCACCC. Protein sequence: CASSTGWTSP. The full CDR3 sequence reads CASSTGWTSPLHF.

Of note for this clone: The observed sequence ends 3 residues before the CDR3 terminus, with the missing tail filled in from the germline J gene. The genes are TRBV2 and TRBJ1-1; no firm D call. Germline V gene data show CDR1 as SNHLY and CDR2 as FYNNEI. The length of the CDR3 is 11 residues. CDR3: CASSEGLAAFF. Incomplete CDR3 DNA: TGTGCCAGCAGTGAAGGACTAGCA.

This clone was recorded many times. The CDR3 is cut off 3 residues early in the read; its end comes from the germline J gene. This chain links TRBV5-6 with TRBJ2-5, with 8 bases that match TRBD1. V lost 2 bases, J lost 5 bases, and 5 bases stayed unmatched. The CDR3 runs to 14 residues. Germline CDR1 and CDR2: SGHDT and YYEEEE. The CDR3: CASSFFQGAETQYF. The DNA read from the CDR3 is TGTGCCAGCAGCTTTTTTCAGGGGGCGGAGACC.

This clone was counted at least ten times. The read comes to an end 3 residues before the CDR3 does, leaving the germline J gene to fill in the end. The chain carries TRBV30 and TRBJ2-5, with D unresolved. V was cut by 4 bases and J by 5 bases, with 11 bases left in between. This CDR3 region has 12 residues. Germline CDR1 GTSNPN, CDR2 SVGIG (reference sequence). CDR3 in amino acids: CAWTRTHETQYF. The sequenced CDR3 bases are TGTGCCTGGACTCGAACTCACGAGACC.

This clone was observed at least ten times. The sequenced fragment ends 3 residues before the CDR3 boundary, so the rest is inferred from the germline J gene. The gene calls are TRBV7-6 and TRBJ2-1, with no clear D. Per the germline V gene, CDR1 is SGHVS and CDR2 is FNYEAQ. Trimming took 5 bases from V and 9 from J, leaving 11 bases between them. The CDR3 has 12 amino acids. The covered CDR3 bases are TGTGCCAGCAGCCCCGGTGCGGTTGAG. Residues: CASSPGAVE. The whole CDR3 protein is CASSPGAVEQFF.

This clone has a count of ten or more. The sequenced fragment ends 3 residues before the CDR3 boundary, so the rest is inferred from the germline J gene. The rearrangement links TRBV4-2 to TRBJ2-5; 10 bases are shared with TRBD2. The J segment lost 2 bases and the V segment lost 3 bases, leaving 3 bases of the junction unmatched. Germline V gives CDR1 LGHNA, CDR2 YNFKEQ. The CDR3 is made up of 15 amino acids. CDR3 amino acids: CASSHTSGAQETQYF. The DNA read from the CDR3 is TGTGCCAGCAGCCATACTAGCGGGGCTCAAGAGACC.

At least ten counts were recorded for this clone. The read comes to an end 3 residues before the CDR3 does, leaving the germline J gene to fill in the end. J is TRBJ2-1 and V is TRBV18; 7 bases map to TRBD1. CDR3 length: 15 amino acids. Germline lookup yields CDR1 KGHSH and CDR2 LQKENI. With 0 bases clipped from V and 9 bases from J, the junction kept 8 bases outside the gene matches. The CDR3 sequence: CASSPPDRLGSEQFF. The part of the CDR3 DNA that was read is TGTGCCAGCTCACCACCGGACAGGTTGGGTTCTGAG.

This clone was detected only a few times. One junction end does not reproduce the germline sequence, and a read error may be involved. The read ends 3 residues shy of where the CDR3 ends; the end is completed using the germline J gene. The sample carries other DNA sequences with the same CDR3. The chain employs TRBV2 and TRBJ1-3; unclear D gene. This CDR3 is built from 12 residues. Germline CDR1 SNHLY, CDR2 FYNNEI. The CDR3 here is CAGLSYGNTIYF. The CDR3 bases that were read are TGTGCCGGGCTCTCGTATGGAAACACG.

This clone has a handful of counts. The observed sequence ends 3 residues before the CDR3 terminus, with the missing tail filled in from the germline J gene. The chain joins TRBV7-9 to TRBJ1-1, with 10 bases identical to TRBD1. V shed 6 bases and J 0 bases; nucleotides not matched to a gene: 4. CDR1 is SEHNR and CDR2 is FQNEAQ in the germline V gene (reference sequence). This CDR3 has 15 residues. The CDR3 here is CASSRQGALNTEAFF. Partial CDR3 DNA: TGTGCCAGCAGTCGACAGGGGGCCCTGAACACTGAA.

This clone was detected many times. The read terminates 3 residues ahead of where the CDR3 ends, so the germline J gene completes it. The genes are TRBV10-3 and TRBJ2-4; 9 bases match TRBD1. CDR1 ENHRY and CDR2 SYGVKD come from the germline V gene. This CDR3 region has 16 residues. Germline trimming cut 0 bases from V and 1 base from J; bases unmatched to any gene: 1. Incomplete CDR3 DNA: TGTGCCATCAGTGAGTCCGGACAGGGGGCCAAAAACATT. It specifies CAISESGQGAKNI. The CDR3 in full is CAISESGQGAKNIQYF.

This clone was recorded at least ten times. Sequencing ends 3 residues short of the CDR3 end; the germline J gene provides the rest. The chain employs TRBV5-1 and TRBJ1-1; no clear D. The CDR3 spans 15 residues. The V gene lost 0 bases and the J gene lost 1 base, with 10 bases spanning the gap. CDR1 and CDR2 (germline): SGHRS, YFSETQ. CDR3 DNA (partial): TGCGCCAGCAGCTTGGATGTGCTACCGAACACTGAA. Protein: CASSLDVLPNTE. The whole CDR3 protein reads CASSLDVLPNTEAFF.

This clone was counted many times. The read terminates 3 residues before the CDR3 end, so the remaining end is supplied by the germline J gene. V is TRBV29-1 and J is TRBJ2-7; 8 bases align to TRBD1. In germline, CDR1 is SQVTM, CDR2 ANQGSEA. V dropped 4 bases and J dropped 3; count of bases not matched to a gene: 8. CDR3 length: 14 residues. The DNA read from the CDR3 is TGCAGCGTTGGCTCCTTGGGACAGGTCTACGAG. Translating it yields CSVGSLGQVYE. In full, the CDR3 reads CSVGSLGQVYEQYF.

This clone was found many times. The CDR3 extends 3 residues past the end of the read, so its final part is completed from the germline J gene. This chain connects TRBV5-6 to TRBJ2-5; 7 nucleotides match TRBD1. Germline V gene data show CDR1 as SGHDT and CDR2 as YYEEEE. CDR3 length: 14 residues. Trimming at V came to 4 bases and at J to 5 bases, leaving 8 bases not matched to a gene. The CDR3 sequence: CASSVTGVWETQYF. The covered CDR3 bases are TGTGCCAGCAGCGTAACAGGGGTTTGGGAGACC.

This clone has ten or more counts. The read ends 3 residues early relative to the CDR3; the germline J gene fills the gap. The V call is TRBV2, the J call TRBJ2-5, with D perhaps TRBD2 (6 bases). CDR1 and CDR2 from the germline V gene are SNHLY and FYNNEI. V lost 0 bases and J 1 base, leaving 15 bases between the germline ends. The CDR3 has 17 amino acids. CDR3 loop: CASSEAAGRTIQETQYF. CDR3 bases read: TGTGCCAGCAGTGAAGCCGCCGGCAGGACTATCCAAGAGACC.

This clone was detected ten times or more. The read halts 3 residues ahead of the CDR3 end, with the missing end drawn from the germline J gene. The chain joins TRBV2 to TRBJ2-7; no reliable D call. Deletions cut 5 bases from V and 2 bases from J, with 10 bases between. In germline, CDR1 is SNHLY, CDR2 FYNNEI. This CDR3 spans 13 amino acids. The chain's CDR3 is CASSLQETYEQYF. CDR3 DNA, as far as it was read: TGTGCCAGCAGTCTCCAGGAAACCTACGAG.